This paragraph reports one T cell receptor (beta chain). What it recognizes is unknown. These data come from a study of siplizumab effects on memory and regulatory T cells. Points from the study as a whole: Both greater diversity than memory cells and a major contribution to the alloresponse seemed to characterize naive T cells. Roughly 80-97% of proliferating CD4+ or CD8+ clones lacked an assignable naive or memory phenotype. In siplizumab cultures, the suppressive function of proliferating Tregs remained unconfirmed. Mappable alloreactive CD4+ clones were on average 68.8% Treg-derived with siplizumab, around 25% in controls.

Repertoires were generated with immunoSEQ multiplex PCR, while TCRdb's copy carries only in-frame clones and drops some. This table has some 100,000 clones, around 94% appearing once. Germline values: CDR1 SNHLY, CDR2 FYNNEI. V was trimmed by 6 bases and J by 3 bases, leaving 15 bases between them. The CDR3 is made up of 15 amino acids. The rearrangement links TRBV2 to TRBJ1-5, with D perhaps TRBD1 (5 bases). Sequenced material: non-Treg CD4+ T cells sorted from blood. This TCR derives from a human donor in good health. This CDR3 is CASSLQGSDNQPQHF. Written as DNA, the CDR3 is TGTGCCAGCAGCCTTCAGGGAAGTGACAATCAGCCCCAGCATTTT.